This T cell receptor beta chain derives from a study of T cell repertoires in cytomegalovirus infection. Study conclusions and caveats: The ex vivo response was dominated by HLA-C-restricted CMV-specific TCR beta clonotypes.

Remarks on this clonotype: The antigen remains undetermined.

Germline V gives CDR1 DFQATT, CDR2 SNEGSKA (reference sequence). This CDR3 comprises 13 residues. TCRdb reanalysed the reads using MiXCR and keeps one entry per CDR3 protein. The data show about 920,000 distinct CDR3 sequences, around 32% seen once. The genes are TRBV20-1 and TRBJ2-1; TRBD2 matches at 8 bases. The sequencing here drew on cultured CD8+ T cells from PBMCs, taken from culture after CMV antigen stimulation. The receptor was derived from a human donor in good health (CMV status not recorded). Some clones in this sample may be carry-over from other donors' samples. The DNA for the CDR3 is TGCGTGAACGGGGGGGCTTCCTACAATGAGCAGTTCTTC. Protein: CVNGGASYNEQFF.